The 32 T cell receptor beta chains presented below share a single source sample, sequenced in a study of spatial heterogeneity in lung cancer. Findings and caveats of the study: Tumoral mutation counts were tracked by counts of expanded intratumoral alpha and beta TCRs.

Time point in this sample: sample taken at primary tumor resection. The antigens for these receptors are not known. MiXCR was run by TCRdb on the 5' RACE reads, yielding one entry per CDR3 protein. The sample contains 7,000 to 9,500 distinct CDR3 sequences, over 5.5% of which appear only once. This specimen was lung tumor tissue, taken at surgery. The receptor set was obtained from a male donor with early-stage non-small cell lung cancer.

By sample share, this clonotype is medium-sized. One end of the junction does not line up with germline, which may come from a read error. This chain connects TRBV7-9 to TRBJ2-2; tentatively, D is TRBD2 (5 bases). CDR1 is SEHNR and CDR2 is FQNEAQ in the germline V gene (reference sequence). This CDR3 spans 14 amino acids. The CDR3 DNA reads as TGTGCCAGCAGGGAGCAGGTCGAAACCGGGGAGCTTTTTTTT. This sequence encodes CASREQVETGELFF.

The chain recombines TRBV6-5 with TRBJ2-1, with 9 bases that match TRBD2. V trimming: 6 bases; J trimming: 0 bases; junction bases outside the gene matches: 3. CDR1 and CDR2 (germline): MNHEY, SVGAGI. The CDR3 covers 15 residues. The CDR3 DNA follows: TGTGCCAGCAGGTCTAGCGGGATCTCCTACAATGAGCAGTTCTTC. It translates to CASRSSGISYNEQFF.

This clonotype rates as medium-sized (0.01 to 0.1%). This chain connects TRBV5-6 to TRBJ2-1, with 7 nucleotides matching TRBD2. Germline CDR1 and CDR2: SGHDT and YYEEEE. There are 13 residues in the CDR3. The V gene end was trimmed by 0 bases and the J gene end by 13 bases; junction bases not matched to a gene: 7. The CDR3 region is CASSLGRELFQFF. The CDR3 region has the DNA TGTGCCAGCAGCTTGGGGCGGGAGTTGTTCCAGTTCTTC.

With regard to this clonotype: A much bigger clone sits one base away, suggesting this may be a read error. Without the conserved terminal phenylalanine or tryptophan, this CDR3 likely stems from a read error. The chain couples TRBV12-3 or TRBV12-4 to TRBJ2-7; TRBD2 agrees at 8 bases. The CDR3 sequence is 15 residues long. Trimming at V came to 1 base and at J to 2 bases, leaving 4 bases not matched to a gene. CDR3 region: CASSLDPAGAYEQYL. In DNA form, the CDR3 reads TGTGCCAGCAGTTTAGATCCAGCGGGAGCCTACGAGCAGTACCTC.

This clonotype occurred many times. The gene calls are TRBV21-1 and TRBJ2-4; TRBD1 is the table's D call and was not checked against the DNA. TRBV21-1 is termed a pseudogene. The CDR3 sequence is 16 residues long. The DNA of the CDR3 is TGTGCCAGCAGCAGTCCGGGGAAGATAGCCAAAAACATTCAGTACTTC. It is translated as CASSSPGKIAKNIQYF.

This clonotype was detected ten times or more. The genes are TRBV20-1 and TRBJ2-5, with D perhaps TRBD1 or TRBD2 (7 bases each). V gave up 0 bases and J gave up 4 bases, with 15 bases separating them. The V gene's germline CDR1 is DFQATT and CDR2 SNEGSKA (reference sequence). The CDR3 is made up of 15 amino acids. CDR3 amino acids: CSARDPSRGGETQYF. In DNA, the CDR3 is TGCAGTGCTAGAGATCCTAGCAGGGGGGGAGAGACCCAGTACTTC.

This clonotype has a count of ten or more. This chain uses TRBV5-1 with TRBJ1-5; maybe TRBD1 (5 bases). Germline CDR1 and CDR2: SGHRS and YFSETQ. The germline V and J ends were trimmed by 4 bases and 5 bases, with 13 bases remaining between them. This CDR3 has 14 residues. The CDR3, as DNA: TGCGCCAGCAGCCTGGGGGTATCGGATCAGCCCCAGCATTTT. It encodes CASSLGVSDQPQHF.

This clonotype has at least ten counts. The chain links TRBV19 to TRBJ2-4; TRBD1 might be the D (6 bases). The length of the CDR3 is 11 residues. Germline loops: CDR1 LNHDA, CDR2 SQIVND (reference sequence). V was shortened by 7 bases and J by 9 bases, with 10 bases between the two germline ends. The CDR3 DNA reads TGTGCCAGTAACCAGGGGACCATTCAGTACTTC. Protein sequence: CASNQGTIQYF.

This clonotype was counted at least ten times. This chain uses TRBV5-1 with TRBJ2-5; 7 bases fit TRBD1. J gave up 2 bases and V 4 bases, and 5 bases lay outside the gene matches. Germline V CDR1 and CDR2: SGHRS, YFSETQ. CDR3 length: 14 amino acids. CDR3: CASSLDRSQETQYF. Written as DNA, the CDR3 is TGCGCCAGCAGCCTGGACAGGAGTCAAGAGACCCAGTACTTC.

This clonotype has ten or more counts. The chain is built from TRBV20-1 and TRBJ2-3; D possibly corresponds to TRBD1 (6 bases). Trimming stripped 1 base from V and 6 bases from J, with 17 bases between. Germline CDR1 is DFQATT and CDR2 is SNEGSKA (reference sequence). The CDR3 sequence is 15 residues long. CDR3 sequence (DNA): TGCAGTGCTAGAGTAACAGGGTGGGTGGCTGATACGCAGTATTTT. It yields the protein CSARVTGWVADTQYF.

This clonotype was detected many times. This chain joins TRBV20-1 and TRBJ2-3; TRBD2 aligns across 9 bases. Germline V gene sequence: CDR1 DFQATT, CDR2 SNEGSKA (reference sequence). The V and J ends lost 1 base and 7 bases, in that order; junction bases with no gene match: 15. The CDR3 has 17 amino acids. The CDR3 DNA follows: TGCAGTGCTAGAGGTCCCCCTTCTAGCGGGACCAGCCATACGCAGTATTTT. Encoded protein: CSARGPPSSGTSHTQYF.

By frequency in the sample, this clonotype is medium-sized. This chain uses TRBV5-1 with TRBJ2-2, with TRBD1 matching over 10 bases. The CDR3 has 16 amino acids. J was trimmed by 4 bases and V by 4 bases; bases with no gene match: 7. The germline CDR1 and CDR2 sequences are SGHRS and YFSETQ. The CDR3 sequence is CASSRDRGQGTGELFF. CDR3 DNA: TGCGCCAGCAGCCGTGACAGGGGGCAAGGCACCGGGGAGCTGTTTTTT.

This clonotype counts as medium-sized (0.01 to 0.1%). This sequence joins TRBV6-5 and TRBJ2-3, with a weak D call TRBD1 (5 bases). CDR3 length: 16 residues. From germline, CDR1 is MNHEY and CDR2 SVGAGI. V was cut by 2 bases and J by 3 bases, with 15 bases left in between. CDR3 nucleotide sequence: TGTGCCAGCAGTTACCACAACCAGGGTGGAACAGATACGCAGTATTTT. Its translation: CASSYHNQGGTDTQYF.

This clonotype was found many times. This sequence joins TRBV4-3 and TRBJ2-1, with unresolved D. V was trimmed by 4 bases and J by 2 bases, leaving 3 bases between them. Germline V gives CDR1 LGHNA, CDR2 YSLEER. The length of the CDR3 is 12 residues. CDR3 coding DNA: TGCGCCAGCAGCCGGGCCTACAATGAGCAGTTCTTC. Amino acids: CASSRAYNEQFF.

This clonotype is labeled as medium-sized. The chain uses TRBV5-1 and TRBJ2-3; TRBD1 might be the D (6 bases). In germline, CDR1 is SGHRS, CDR2 YFSETQ. This CDR3 comprises 14 residues. V was pared by 4 bases and J by 2 bases, with 11 bases between. CDR3 DNA sequence: TGCGCCAGCAGCCTGACAGGTTACACAGATACGCAGTATTTT. Translation gives CASSLTGYTDTQYF.

In this sample, this clonotype turned up many times. V is TRBV29-1 and J is TRBJ1-1; D remains ambiguous. Germline values: CDR1 SQVTM, CDR2 ANQGSEA. There are 14 residues in the CDR3. Trimming took 4 bases from V and 5 from J, leaving 17 bases between them. Here the CDR3 DNA reads TGCAGCGTTGTTGGCAGCTTCGGGGATACTGAAGCTTTCTTT. It encodes CSVVGSFGDTEAFF. Complete variable domain (other parts from reference TRBV29-1 and TRBJ1-1): SAVISQKPSRDICQRGTSLTIQCQVDSQVTMMFWYRQQPGQSLTLIATANQGSEATYESGFVIDKFPISRPNLTFSTLTVSNMSPEDSSIYLCSVVGSFGDTEAFFGQGTRLTVV.

By proportion, this clonotype is medium-sized. The chain couples TRBV19 to TRBJ2-2; D might be TRBD2 (6 bases). Germline V lookup: CDR1 LNHDA, CDR2 SQIVND (reference sequence). Between the trimmed V and J ends, which lost 6 bases and 6 bases, there was a span of 20 bases. CDR3 length: 16 residues. DNA for the CDR3: TGTGCCAGTAGACCCCAACGGGAGACCCGGGCCGGGGAGCTGTTTTTT. Translated, it gives CASRPQRETRAGELFF.

The sample holds many counts of this clonotype. One end of the junction does not line up with germline, which may come from a read error. V gene TRBV6-2 or TRBV6-3 combines with J gene TRBJ2-3; D could derive from TRBD1 or TRBD2 (5 bases each). The CDR3 is 14 amino acids. CDR1 MNHEY and CDR2 SVGEGT come from the germline V gene. The CDR3 sequence: CASSYEGATDTQYF. The CDR3 coding sequence is TGTGCCAGCAGTTACGAGGGCGCGACAGATACACAGTATTTT.

This chain uses TRBV19 with TRBJ2-1, with D unclear. V was pared by 7 bases and J by 2 bases, with 12 bases between. The CDR3 runs 14 residues. Germline CDR1 and CDR2: LNHDA and SQIVND (reference sequence). Here the CDR3 reads CASISSYPYNEQFF. Here the CDR3 DNA reads TGTGCCAGTATAAGTTCGTATCCCTACAATGAGCAGTTCTTC.

This clonotype is medium-sized by share. This sequence joins TRBV5-1 and TRBJ2-3; TRBD2 matches 8 bases. Germline lookup yields CDR1 SGHRS and CDR2 YFSETQ. The CDR3 is 15 residues long. With V trimmed by 0 bases and J by 4 bases, 4 bases remained unmatched. CDR3 in DNA: TGCGCCAGCAGCTTGGACGGCGGGGGGTCAGATACGCAGTATTTT. Its translation: CASSLDGGGSDTQYF.

At least ten counts were recorded for this clonotype. A junction end diverges from the germline sequence, so it may reflect a read error. The chain has TRBV7-7 and TRBJ2-3; TRBD2 matches at 8 bases. The germline V gene encodes CDR1 SSHAT and CDR2 FNYEAQ (reference sequence). The CDR3 has 15 residues. CDR3 amino acids: CASSLKRGPTDTQYF. The CDR3 bases are TGTGCTAGCAGCTTAAAGCGGGGGCCCACAGATACGCAGTATTTT.

This clonotype was counted at least ten times. V gene TRBV20-1 combines with J gene TRBJ1-5; no firm D call. The CDR3 runs 12 residues. CDR1 DFQATT and CDR2 SNEGSKA come from the germline V gene (reference sequence). The V end lost 1 base, the J end lost 4 bases, and 5 bases lay between the germline ends. CDR3 in DNA: TGCAGTGCTAGAGTAGTTAATCAGCCCCAGCATTTT. This translates into CSARVVNQPQHF.

The genes are TRBV28 and TRBJ1-6; no definite D call. Germline V CDR1 and CDR2: MDHEN, SYDVKM. V was shortened by 8 bases and J by 9 bases, with 14 bases between the two germline ends. The CDR3 consists of 13 residues. CDR3 region: CASGDIRGSPLHF. CDR3 in DNA: TGTGCCAGCGGAGACATCCGGGGTTCACCCCTCCACTTT.

The chain is built from TRBV4-3 and TRBJ1-1, with D possibly being TRBD1 (6 bases). With 0 bases removed from V and 7 bases from J, the gap between germline ends came to 9 bases. The CDR3 consists of 13 residues. Germline CDR1 LGHNA, CDR2 YSLEER. CDR3 loop: CASSQDRGFEAFF. The CDR3 nucleotides are TGCGCCAGCAGCCAAGATAGGGGGTTTGAAGCTTTCTTT.

Judged by abundance, this clonotype is medium-sized (0.01 to 0.1%). The gene calls are TRBV19 and TRBJ2-2; D might be TRBD2 (5 bases). This CDR3 comprises 15 residues. Germline V lookup: CDR1 LNHDA, CDR2 SQIVND (reference sequence). The V end lost 2 bases, the J end lost 3 bases, and 10 bases lay between the germline ends. Here the CDR3 DNA reads TGTGCCAGTAGTATACTAGAGGGTCACACCGGGGAGCTGTTTTTT. Translating it yields CASSILEGHTGELFF.

There are many counts of this clonotype. The gene calls are TRBV15 and TRBJ1-2; D remains unclear. Per the germline V gene, CDR1 is LNHNV and CDR2 is YYDKDF (reference sequence). The CDR3 runs 13 residues. V lost 0 bases and J 7 bases, leaving 9 bases between the germline ends. This CDR3 reads CATSRDISTGYTF. CDR3 in DNA: TGTGCCACCAGCAGAGATATCTCGACTGGCTACACCTTC.

The chain combines TRBV20-1 with TRBJ1-1, with D unresolved. V dropped 0 bases and J dropped 3 bases, with 14 bases sitting between them. CDR1 is DFQATT, CDR2 SNEGSKA, per germline (reference sequence). The length of the CDR3 is 15 residues. CDR3 sequence: CSARDPAGGDTEAFF. The CDR3 coding sequence is TGCAGTGCTAGAGATCCGGCAGGCGGAGACACTGAAGCTTTCTTT.

This chain connects TRBV21-1 to TRBJ2-7; TRBD1 reflects the table's D call only, with no check against the DNA. TRBV21-1 is given as a pseudogene. The CDR3 length is 15 residues. As DNA, the CDR3 is TGTGCCAGCATCATGGACAGGGGAGGACCCTACGAGCAGTACTTC. Residues: CASIMDRGGPYEQYF.

This clonotype was counted many times. The rearrangement joins TRBV4-2 to TRBJ2-7; the D gene is possibly TRBD2 (6 bases). Germline values: CDR1 LGHNA, CDR2 YNFKEQ. The CDR3 sequence is 15 residues long. Trimming left V 1 base short and J 5 bases short, with 15 bases between. Here the CDR3 reads CASSQARDSPNEQYF. The CDR3 coding sequence is TGTGCCAGCAGCCAAGCCAGGGACTCCCCCAACGAGCAGTACTTC.

This clonotype was recorded many times. The chain recombines TRBV11-2 with TRBJ2-3; D unclear. The V end lost 2 bases, the J end lost 4 bases, and 1 base lay between the germline ends. The CDR3 extends over 11 amino acids. The V gene's germline CDR1 is SGHAT and CDR2 FQNNGV. This CDR3 is CASSLSDTQYF. For the CDR3, the DNA is TGTGCCAGCAGCTTATCAGATACGCAGTATTTT.

By sample fraction, this clonotype is medium-sized. This chain uses TRBV3-1 with TRBJ2-1; D remains ambiguous. Trimming pared 2 bases from V and 0 bases from J, leaving 26 bases between. The CDR3 length is 21 residues. Germline assignment: CDR1 LGHDT and CDR2 YNNKEL (reference sequence). CDR3 region: CASSQSSILELFDSSYNEQFF. As DNA, the CDR3 is TGTGCCAGCAGCCAATCATCTATTTTAGAGTTATTTGATAGCTCCTACAATGAGCAGTTCTTC.

This clonotype is classed as medium-sized. The V gene is TRBV9, the J gene TRBJ2-2; D call uncertain. Germline V gene lookup returns CDR1 SGDLS and CDR2 YYNGEE. This CDR3 is 12 amino acids long. Trimming pared 4 bases from V and 0 bases from J, leaving 1 base between. In DNA, the CDR3 is TGTGCCAGCAGCCCGAACACCGGGGAGCTGTTTTTT. It codes for CASSPNTGELFF.